Shown below are 13 T cell receptor beta chains from a single sample sequenced in a study of T cell responses to AZD1222 COVID-19 vaccine listed by TCRdb under 2021. This specimen's time point label, per the study, means: baseline before first vaccination. The sample's treatment or condition label, decoded: meningococcal conjugate vaccine given as trial control. The protocol used for the library was the immunoSEQ multiplex PCR assay. TCRdb limited this immuneACCESS table to in-frame rearrangements with V and J called. A share of clones is missing; checked studies link under half to unresolved V genes, and the rest is unexplained. Across this sample there are 140,000 to 150,000 clones, with under 95% seen only once. The ten largest clonotypes hold about 3% of the sample. The sequenced sample was peripheral blood, obtained on day 0 of MenACWY control vaccination. The receptors originated from an adult in good health.

V and J are TRBV7-2 and TRBJ1-2; 9 positions agree with TRBD1. Germline V lookup: CDR1 SGHTA, CDR2 FQGNSA. This CDR3 has 15 amino acids. The J segment lost 4 bases and the V segment lost 2 bases, leaving 5 bases of the junction unmatched. The CDR3 protein is CASSLPGQGGYGYTF. The DNA for the CDR3 is TGTGCCAGCAGCTTACCGGGACAGGGAGGCTATGGCTACACCTTC.

The genes are TRBV9 and TRBJ2-5, with 7 bases that match TRBD1. V was pared by 3 bases and J by 4 bases, with 6 bases of the junction left unmatched. This CDR3 has 14 amino acids. Per germline, CDR1 SGDLS and CDR2 YYNGEE. The CDR3 bases are TGTGCCAGCAGCGCCGGACAGGCCGGAGAGACCCAGTACTTC. It encodes CASSAGQAGETQYF.

The rearrangement uses TRBV6-5 and TRBJ1-1; D call uncertain. Trimming left V 10 bases short and J 3 bases short, with 15 bases between. This CDR3 is built from 13 residues. Germline values: CDR1 MNHEY, CDR2 SVGAGI. The CDR3 nucleotides are TGTGCCACCAGGAGTTTGAGGTACACTGAAGCTTTCTTT. It encodes CATRSLRYTEAFF.

The rearrangement joins TRBV5-1 to TRBJ1-1; weak D call: TRBD1 (5 bases). The CDR3 is made up of 15 amino acids. Trimming cost V 0 bases and J 4 bases, with 13 bases left between them. In germline, CDR1 is SGHRS, CDR2 YFSETQ. The CDR3 nucleotides read TGCGCCAGCAGCTTGGGTGGCAGGGAGGTCACTGAAGCTTTCTTT. Protein product: CASSLGGREVTEAFF.

The chain links TRBV18 to TRBJ1-5, with 8 bases fitting TRBD1. The trim removed 2 bases at V and 7 bases at J, leaving 4 bases unmatched. Germline CDR1 is KGHSH and CDR2 is LQKENI. The CDR3 consists of 14 residues. CDR3 protein: CASSPNRGTQPQHF. The DNA of the CDR3 is TGTGCCAGCTCACCAAACAGGGGGACCCAGCCCCAGCATTTT.

This chain joins TRBV6-2 or TRBV6-3 and TRBJ2-7, with TRBD1 matching over 8 bases. This CDR3 has 19 residues. With 6 bases clipped from V and 3 bases from J, the junction kept 22 bases outside the gene matches. Germline CDR1 is MNHEY and CDR2 is SVGEGT. CDR3 protein: CASSSDREYRLGWLYEQYF. CDR3 nucleotide sequence: TGTGCCAGCAGCTCGGACAGGGAGTATCGCCTTGGGTGGCTCTACGAGCAGTACTTC.

The rearrangement uses TRBV29-1 and TRBJ2-1; either TRBD1 or TRBD2 may supply D (6 bases each). CDR1 is SQVTM and CDR2 is ANQGSEA in the germline V gene. The CDR3 consists of 11 residues. Trimming removed 3 bases at V and 10 bases at J, with 10 bases between. In nucleotides, the CDR3 is TGCAGCGTTGACAGGGGAGGCGAGCAGTTCTTC. Protein sequence: CSVDRGGEQFF.

The chain has TRBV5-4 and TRBJ2-2; D not resolved. V was clipped by 4 bases and J by 6 bases, with 10 bases between them. This CDR3 contains 13 residues. Germline V gives CDR1 SGHNT, CDR2 YYREEE (reference sequence). CDR3: CASSHPLAGELFF. DNA of the CDR3: TGTGCCAGCAGCCACCCCCTGGCCGGGGAGCTGTTTTTT.

The V gene is TRBV11-2, the J gene TRBJ1-2; a weak D match, TRBD1 (6 bases). This CDR3 region has 14 residues. Germline V lookup: CDR1 SGHAT, CDR2 FQNNGV. V was pared by 0 bases and J by 8 bases, with 13 bases between. Written as DNA, the CDR3 is TGTGCCAGCAGCTTAGAAGTAGGGGGAACAGGCTACACCTTC. It specifies CASSLEVGGTGYTF.

This clone was seen a handful of times. The chain couples TRBV10-3 to TRBJ1-6; TRBD1 is a possible D gene (6 bases). This CDR3 has 13 residues. V lost 6 bases, J lost 7 bases, and 10 bases lay in between. Germline lookup yields CDR1 ENHRY and CDR2 SYGVKD. CDR3 in DNA: TGTGCCATCAGCGGGACAAAGAATTCACCCCTCCACTTT. This codes for CAISGTKNSPLHF.

V is TRBV18 and J is TRBJ2-5; unclear D gene. The germline V gene has CDR1 KGHSH and CDR2 LQKENI. Trimming pared 0 bases from V and 5 bases from J, leaving 4 bases between. This CDR3 has 12 residues. Written as DNA, the CDR3 is TGTGCCAGCTCACCACCGGGGGAGACCCAGTACTTC. Protein: CASSPPGETQYF.

The chain is built from TRBV28 and TRBJ2-1; D not certain. CDR1 is MDHEN, CDR2 SYDVKM, per germline. V lost 4 bases to trimming and J lost 10 bases, with 17 bases between them. The CDR3 spans 14 residues. The CDR3 DNA follows: TGTGCCAGCAGTTCCCGTCGGCGGCAAGGGGAGCAGTTCTTC. The encoded protein is CASSSRRRQGEQFF.

This clone showed up just once. The chain couples TRBV4-1 to TRBJ1-5, with D unclear. Trimming stripped 0 bases from V and 7 bases from J, with 10 bases between. There are 14 residues in the CDR3. Germline loops: CDR1 MGHRA, CDR2 YSYEKL. CDR3 sequence (DNA): TGCGCCAGCAGCCAAGAGGGCAGATCCCAGCCCCAGCATTTT. It encodes CASSQEGRSQPQHF.